This T cell receptor (beta chain) originates from a study of T cells in localized non-small cell lung cancer. Libraries were prepared by immunoSEQ multiplex PCR; TCRdb keeps only in-frame clonotypes and omits some of them. The sample consists of around 20,000 clones, less than 90% of them appearing once. Trimming took off 4 bases at V and 0 bases at J, with 2 bases between the two ends. CDR1 is SGHAT, CDR2 FQNNGV, per germline. The length of the CDR3 is 12 residues. For this clone: Its antigen is currently unknown.

Study conclusions and caveats: Median approximately 50 top-100 tumor clones were shared with paired adjacent lung. Of the tissues analyzed, uninvolved adjacent lung showed maximal T cell clonality, greater than tumor.

The gene calls are TRBV11-2 and TRBJ2-3, with no clear D. Sample: peripheral blood, taken before any cancer treatment. The clonotype comes from a woman aged 40-69 years with stage I lung adenocarcinoma. The CDR3 is CASSSSTDTQYF. The CDR3 nucleotides are TGTGCCAGCAGCTCTAGCACAGATACGCAGTATTTT.